Presented here are 18 T cell receptor beta chains from one specimen sequenced in a study of identical twins. TCRdb fed the 5' RACE reads into MiXCR, producing one record per CDR3 protein. The table lists roughly 250,000 distinct CDR3 sequences, approximately 8% of them singletons. These data also formed part of another study, on yellow fever vaccine responses in identical twins.

Sample: CD8+ T cells sorted from blood. Receptor source: a woman between 18 and 29 years old in good health.

The chain is built from TRBV5-1 and TRBJ1-1, with D hard to call. V dropped 4 bases and J dropped 7 bases, with 20 bases sitting between them. The CDR3 runs 15 residues. Germline V gene lookup returns CDR1 SGHRS and CDR2 YFSETQ. CDR3 in amino acids: CASSLRLDGEVEAFF. CDR3 sequence (DNA): TGCGCCAGCAGCCTGCGCCTTGACGGGGAAGTTGAAGCTTTCTTT.

The chain links TRBV6-2 or TRBV6-3 to TRBJ2-1, with 11 positions matching TRBD1. Germline values: CDR1 MNHEY, CDR2 SVGEGT. This CDR3 is built from 20 residues. The V gene end was trimmed by 2 bases and the J gene end by 0 bases; junction bases not matched to a gene: 12. The CDR3: CASSYPGQGASGSSYNEQFF. CDR3 nucleotides: TGTGCCAGCAGTTACCCTGGACAGGGGGCTAGCGGTAGCTCCTACAATGAGCAGTTCTTC.

This clonotype has at least ten counts. The rearrangement joins TRBV6-1 to TRBJ1-1; D unresolved. CDR1 and CDR2 from the germline V gene are MNHNS and SASEGT. The CDR3 is made up of 15 amino acids. V dropped 2 bases and J dropped 1 base, with 11 bases sitting between them. The CDR3 reads CASSESRFGNTEAFF. The CDR3 DNA follows: TGTGCCAGCAGTGAATCCAGGTTTGGGAACACTGAAGCTTTCTTT.

The V gene is TRBV7-9, the J gene TRBJ1-1, with TRBD1 as a possible D gene (5 bases). With 8 bases removed from V and 8 bases from J, the gap between germline ends came to 18 bases. The germline CDR1 and CDR2 sequences are SEHNR and FQNEAQ (reference sequence). This CDR3 region has 13 residues. CDR3 amino acids: CASLDTNYWEAFF. The CDR3 nucleotides are TGTGCCAGCTTGGACACCAATTATTGGGAAGCTTTCTTT. Supplemented by reference TRBV7-9 and TRBJ1-1, the full variable domain reads DTGVSQNPRHKITKRGQNVTFRCDPISEHNRLYWYRQTLGQGPEFLTYFQNEAQLEKSRLLSDRFSAERPKGSFSTLEIQRTEQGDSAMYLCASLDTNYWEAFFGQGTRLTVV.

This clonotype showed up just a few times. The chain uses TRBV2 and TRBJ1-6, with a tentative D call TRBD1 (6 bases). CDR1 is SNHLY and CDR2 is FYNNEI in the germline V gene. V was cut by 6 bases and J by 5 bases, with 14 bases left in between. The CDR3 has 15 residues. The CDR3 region is CASSSGGGNNSPLHF. The CDR3 bases are TGTGCCAGCAGCAGTGGAGGGGGAAATAATTCACCCCTCCACTTT.

This clonotype was counted ten times or more. The chain is built from TRBV6-5 and TRBJ2-3; 10 bases are a match to TRBD2. Germline V gene lookup returns CDR1 MNHEY and CDR2 SVGAGI. The ends lost 4 bases at V and 5 bases at J; junction bases unmatched: 6. The CDR3 covers 15 residues. CDR3 coding DNA: TGTGCCAGCAGTTTGGCTAGCGGGGGCGGAGATACGCAGTATTTT. It translates to CASSLASGGGDTQYF.

This clonotype was detected only a few times. The gene calls are TRBV29-1 and TRBJ2-1; the match to TRBD2 covers 13 bases. CDR3 size: 17 residues. Germline lookup yields CDR1 SQVTM and CDR2 ANQGSEA. The ends lost 0 bases at V and 6 bases at J; junction bases unmatched: 8. The CDR3 sequence is CSVEDPGLAGETNEQFF. The CDR3 region has the DNA TGCAGCGTTGAAGATCCAGGACTAGCGGGAGAAACCAATGAGCAGTTCTTC.

The sample holds a few counts of this clonotype. The V call is TRBV5-6, the J call TRBJ2-5, with TRBD2 as a possible D gene (6 bases). CDR3 length: 16 residues. The germline gives CDR1 SGHDT, CDR2 YYEEEE. The germline V and J ends were trimmed by 3 bases and 4 bases, with 19 bases remaining between them. The CDR3 is CASSSTSQDVRETQYF. In DNA form, the CDR3 reads TGTGCCAGCAGCTCCACTAGCCAGGACGTTCGAGAGACCCAGTACTTC. The whole variable domain, remainder taken from reference TRBV5-6 and TRBJ2-5, is DAGVTQSPTHLIKTRGQQVTLRCSPKSGHDTVSWYQQALGQGPQFIFQYYEEEERQRGNFPDRFSGHQFPNYSSELNVNALLLGDSALYLCASSSTSQDVRETQYFGPGTRLLVL.

This clonotype was seen a few times. This chain connects TRBV7-9 to TRBJ2-1; D is undetermined. The V end was cut by 2 bases, the J end by 8 bases, with 19 bases between. From germline, CDR1 is SEHNR and CDR2 FQNEAQ (reference sequence). The CDR3 totals 16 residues. CDR3 coding DNA: TGTGCCAGCAGCTTAAGTTCGGTGGCCCCCCGCTATGAGCAGTTCTTC. This sequence encodes CASSLSSVAPRYEQFF.

This clonotype came up many times. The chain joins TRBV29-1 to TRBJ2-3, with a possible D match to TRBD2 (6 bases). The CDR3 contains 12 residues. Germline CDR1 and CDR2: SQVTM and ANQGSEA. V was cut by 3 bases and J by 7 bases, with 11 bases left in between. In DNA form, the CDR3 reads TGCAGCGTTGACGATGGGGGGAATACGCAGTATTTT. The encoded protein is CSVDDGGNTQYF.

This clonotype was seen more than once but under ten times. V is TRBV28 and J is TRBJ2-4, with TRBD1 identical over 9 bases. Germline values: CDR1 MDHEN, CDR2 SYDVKM. This CDR3 has 15 residues. V was clipped by 4 bases and J by 2 bases; unmatched bases: 3. CDR3 sequence (DNA): TGTGCCAGCAGTTCCTACAGGGGGCCCAAAAACATTCAGTACTTC. Amino acids: CASSSYRGPKNIQYF.

The V gene is TRBV4-2, the J gene TRBJ1-1, with D hard to call. V was clipped by 0 bases and J by 4 bases, with 6 bases between them. Germline CDR1 is LGHNA and CDR2 is YNFKEQ. The CDR3 extends over 13 amino acids. The CDR3 spells CASSQEWGTEAFF. CDR3 DNA sequence: TGTGCCAGCAGCCAAGAATGGGGCACTGAAGCTTTCTTT.

The chain is built from TRBV20-1 and TRBJ2-1, with 10 bases matching TRBD2. The V segment lost 4 bases and the J segment 7 bases; nucleotides outside the gene matches: 7. The CDR3 runs 14 residues. CDR1 and CDR2 from the germline V gene are DFQATT and SNEGSKA (reference sequence). For the CDR3, the DNA is TGCAGTGCTAAGGGACTAGCGTCGGGGAATGAGCAGTTCTTC. Translation gives CSAKGLASGNEQFF.

This chain connects TRBV6-5 to TRBJ2-3; TRBD2 matches 10 bases. J gave up 3 bases and V 1 base, and 13 bases lay outside the gene matches. The CDR3 has 19 residues. Germline CDR1 MNHEY, CDR2 SVGAGI. CDR3 loop: CASSYLGPLAGVETDTQYF. In DNA, the CDR3 is TGTGCCAGCAGTTACTTGGGGCCCCTAGCGGGAGTCGAGACAGATACGCAGTATTTT.

The chain links TRBV2 to TRBJ2-3, with 12 bases fitting TRBD1. V lost 5 bases and J lost 6; bases outside the gene matches: 9. The CDR3 is 16 residues long. The V gene's germline CDR1 is SNHLY and CDR2 FYNNEI. The CDR3 DNA reads TGTGCCAGCAGTATTCCCGGGACAGGGGGCGCCGATACGCAGTATTTT. Translation gives CASSIPGTGGADTQYF.

This clonotype occurred a few times. The rearrangement joins TRBV12-5 to TRBJ2-3; D is unresolved. The CDR3 consists of 15 residues. From germline, CDR1 is LGHNT and CDR2 FRNRAP. Trimming shortened V by 0 bases and J by 1 base, and 8 bases separated the two germline ends. DNA of the CDR3: TGTGCTAGTGGTTTGGTTACGTATGGCACAGATACGCAGTATTTT. Protein product: CASGLVTYGTDTQYF.

This clonotype has a handful of counts. V gene TRBV20-1 combines with J gene TRBJ2-7; D is possibly TRBD2 (7 bases). CDR1 and CDR2 (germline): DFQATT, SNEGSKA (reference sequence). The CDR3 is 12 residues long. V was clipped by 7 bases and J by 7 bases, with 17 bases between them. This chain's CDR3 is CSVGEGVEEQYF. In DNA form, the CDR3 reads TGCAGTGTGGGGGAGGGGGTCGAGGAGCAGTACTTC.

At least ten counts were recorded for this clonotype. The chain has TRBV7-2 and TRBJ2-5, with D unclear. Looked up from germline, CDR1 is SGHTA and CDR2 is FQGNSA. V shed 0 bases and J shed 2 bases, with 7 bases lying between them. The CDR3 extends over 14 amino acids. The CDR3 loop is CASSLAWFQETQYF. The CDR3 region has the DNA TGTGCCAGCAGCTTAGCGTGGTTTCAAGAGACCCAGTACTTC.